This T cell receptor (beta chain) originates from a study of T cell clones after liver transplantation. Study-wide background: Post-transplant blood was tracked for graft-donor-reactive T cell clones identified in a pre-transplant mixed lymphocyte reaction.

Generated by immunoSEQ multiplex PCR, the TCRdb table keeps only in-frame clones and is missing some. The sample carries about 70,000 clones, about four fifths recorded once. The study, taken as a whole, reports: A larger donor-reactive than third-party decline suggested partial antigen-specific deletion.

Comment on this clone: Its antigen is unidentified.

The V gene's germline CDR1 is SGHNT and CDR2 YENEEA. The CDR3 is made up of 15 amino acids. Trimming stripped 5 bases from V and 6 bases from J, with 17 bases between. This clonotype was sampled from a human patient who received a liver transplant. Some T cells could come from the graft donor. V usage is TRBV11-3 and J usage is TRBJ2-4, with D tentatively TRBD1 (5 bases). The sequencing used CD4+ T cells from blood, collected 12 months after liver transplant. CDR3 amino acids: CASSKGLKGRNIQYF. The CDR3 coding sequence is TGTGCCAGCAGCAAAGGGCTCAAGGGGCGAAACATTCAGTACTTC.